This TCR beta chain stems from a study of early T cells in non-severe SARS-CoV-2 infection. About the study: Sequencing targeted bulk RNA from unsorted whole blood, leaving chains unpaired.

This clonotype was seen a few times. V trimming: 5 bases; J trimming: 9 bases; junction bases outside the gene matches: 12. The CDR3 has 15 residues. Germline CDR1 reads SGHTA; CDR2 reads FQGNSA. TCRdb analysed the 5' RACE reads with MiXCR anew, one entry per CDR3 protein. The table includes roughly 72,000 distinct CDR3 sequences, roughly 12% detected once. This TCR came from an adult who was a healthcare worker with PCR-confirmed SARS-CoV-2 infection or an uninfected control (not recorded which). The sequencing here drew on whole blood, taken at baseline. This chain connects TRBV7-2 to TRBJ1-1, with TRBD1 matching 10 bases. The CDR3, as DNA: TGTGCCAGCAGCCGAGGGACAGGGGTACCAAGCCAAGCTTTCTTT. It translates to CASSRGTGVPSQAFF.